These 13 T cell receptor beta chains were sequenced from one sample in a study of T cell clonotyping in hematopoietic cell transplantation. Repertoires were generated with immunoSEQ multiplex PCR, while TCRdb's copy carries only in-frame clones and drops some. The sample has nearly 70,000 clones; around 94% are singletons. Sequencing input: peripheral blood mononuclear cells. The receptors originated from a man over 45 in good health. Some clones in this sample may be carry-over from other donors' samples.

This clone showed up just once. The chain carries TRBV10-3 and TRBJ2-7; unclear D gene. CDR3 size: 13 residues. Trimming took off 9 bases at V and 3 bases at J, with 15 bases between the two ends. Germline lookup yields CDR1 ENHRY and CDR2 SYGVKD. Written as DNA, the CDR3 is TGTGCCATAACGATGGGCTCGGGCTACGAGCAGTACTTC. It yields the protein CAITMGSGYEQYF.

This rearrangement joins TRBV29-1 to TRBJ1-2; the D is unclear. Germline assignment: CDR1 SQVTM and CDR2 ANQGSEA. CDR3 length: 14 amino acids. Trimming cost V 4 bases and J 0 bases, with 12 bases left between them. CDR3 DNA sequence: TGCAGCGTTGGTTTGTCCGACACTAACTATGGCTACACCTTC. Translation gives CSVGLSDTNYGYTF.

CDR3 sequence (DNA): TGTGCCTGGACCAGTCGACAGGGGAACACTGAAGCTTTCTTT. Its protein is CAWTSRQGNTEAFF. The rearrangement uses TRBV30 and TRBJ1-1; TRBD1 matches at 7 bases. The CDR3 is made up of 14 amino acids. Germline-derived CDR1 and CDR2 are GTSNPN and SVGIG (reference sequence). V lost 4 bases and J lost 1; bases outside the gene matches: 6.

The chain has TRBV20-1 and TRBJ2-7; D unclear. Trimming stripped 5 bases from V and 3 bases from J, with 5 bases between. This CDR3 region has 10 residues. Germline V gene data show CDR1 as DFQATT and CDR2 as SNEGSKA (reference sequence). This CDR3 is CSAASYEQYF. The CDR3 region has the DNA TGCAGTGCTGCTAGCTACGAGCAGTACTTC.

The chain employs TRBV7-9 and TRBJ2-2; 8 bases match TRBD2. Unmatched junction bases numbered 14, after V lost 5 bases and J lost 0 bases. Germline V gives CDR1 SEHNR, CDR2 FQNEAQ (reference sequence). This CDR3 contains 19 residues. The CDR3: CASSPSGLALLANTGELFF. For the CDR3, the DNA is TGTGCCAGCAGCCCGTCAGGACTAGCTCTACTCGCGAACACCGGGGAGCTGTTTTTT.

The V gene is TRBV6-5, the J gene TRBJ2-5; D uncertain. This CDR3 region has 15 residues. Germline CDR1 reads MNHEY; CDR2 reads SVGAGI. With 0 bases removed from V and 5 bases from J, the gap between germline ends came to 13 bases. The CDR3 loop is CASSYSNGPRETQYF. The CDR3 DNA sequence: TGTGCCAGCAGTTACTCGAACGGCCCTCGGGAGACCCAGTACTTC.

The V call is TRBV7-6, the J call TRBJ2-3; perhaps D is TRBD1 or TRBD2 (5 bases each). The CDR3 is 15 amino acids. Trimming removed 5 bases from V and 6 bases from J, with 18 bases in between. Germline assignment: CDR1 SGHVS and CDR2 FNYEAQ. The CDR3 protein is CASSGDQRVFDTQYF. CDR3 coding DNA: TGTGCCAGCAGCGGGGACCAGCGAGTATTTGATACGCAGTATTTT.

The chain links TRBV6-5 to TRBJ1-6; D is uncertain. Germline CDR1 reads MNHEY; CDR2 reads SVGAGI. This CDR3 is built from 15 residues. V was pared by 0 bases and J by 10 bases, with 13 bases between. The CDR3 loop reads CASSYSGLPGSPLHF. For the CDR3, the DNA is TGTGCCAGCAGTTACTCAGGACTTCCGGGATCACCCCTCCACTTT.

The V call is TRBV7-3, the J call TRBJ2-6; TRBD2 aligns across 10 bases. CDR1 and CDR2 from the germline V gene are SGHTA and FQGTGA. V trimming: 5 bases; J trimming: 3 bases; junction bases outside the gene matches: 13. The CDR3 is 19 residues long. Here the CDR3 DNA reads TGTGCCAGCAGCCCGTCGGGGCTAGCGGGAGTAGTTGGGGCCAACGTCCTGACTTTC. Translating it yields CASSPSGLAGVVGANVLTF. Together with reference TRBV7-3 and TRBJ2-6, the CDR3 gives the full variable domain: GAGVSQTPSNKVTEKGKYVELRCDPISGHTALYWYRQSLGQGPEFLIYFQGTGAADDSGLPNDRFFAVRPEGSVSTLKIQRTERGDSAVYLCASSPSGLAGVVGANVLTFGAGSRLTVL.

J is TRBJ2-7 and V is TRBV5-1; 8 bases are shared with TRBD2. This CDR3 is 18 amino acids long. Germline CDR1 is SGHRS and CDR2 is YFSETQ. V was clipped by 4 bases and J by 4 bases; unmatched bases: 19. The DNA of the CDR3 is TGCGCCAGCAGCGCGGCGCTAGCGGGCCGGGGGGCCCTTTACGAGCAGTACTTC. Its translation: CASSAALAGRGALYEQYF.

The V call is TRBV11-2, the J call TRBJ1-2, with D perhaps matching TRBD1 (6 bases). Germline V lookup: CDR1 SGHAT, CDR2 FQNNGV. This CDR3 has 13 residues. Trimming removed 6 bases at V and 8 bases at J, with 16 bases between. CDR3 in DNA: TGTGCCAGCAGATTAACCCGGACAGACGGCTACACCTTC. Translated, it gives CASRLTRTDGYTF.

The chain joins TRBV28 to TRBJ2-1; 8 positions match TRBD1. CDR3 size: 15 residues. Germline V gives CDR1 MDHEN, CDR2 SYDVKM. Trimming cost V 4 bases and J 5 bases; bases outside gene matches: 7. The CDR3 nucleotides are TGTGCCAGCAGTTCATCGGGACAGGACAACAATGAGCAGTTCTTC. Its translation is CASSSSGQDNNEQFF.

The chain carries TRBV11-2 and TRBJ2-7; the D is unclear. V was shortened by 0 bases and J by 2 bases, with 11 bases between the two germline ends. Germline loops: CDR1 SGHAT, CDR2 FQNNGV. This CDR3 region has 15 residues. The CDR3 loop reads CASSLDRAVTYEQYF. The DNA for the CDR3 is TGTGCCAGCAGCTTAGATCGTGCTGTGACCTACGAGCAGTACTTC.